These 22 T cell receptor beta chains came from one sample sequenced in a study of cytomegalovirus exposure and HLA in healthy donors. In the PCR, 60 Vbeta and 13 Jbeta primers were used. Repertoires were generated with immunoSEQ multiplex PCR, while TCRdb's copy carries only in-frame clones and drops some. The table includes over 75,000 clones, 9.4% detected once. The sequencing input was PBMCs. The receptors were sampled from a man aged 50 to 59 in good health and CMV-seropositive.

The sample holds a few counts of this clone. The V call is TRBV7-3, the J call TRBJ2-2, with D maybe TRBD2 (6 bases). The CDR3 contains 13 residues. The germline gives CDR1 SGHTA, CDR2 FQGTGA. The V end lost 4 bases, the J end lost 5 bases, and 8 bases lay between the germline ends. CDR3 sequence reads: CASSSGTTGELFF. The CDR3 bases are TGTGCCAGCAGCTCAGGGACTACCGGGGAGCTGTTTTTT.

V usage is TRBV10-2 and J usage is TRBJ2-5; 8 nucleotides agree with TRBD1. The CDR3 contains 14 residues. From germline, CDR1 is WSHSY and CDR2 SAAADI. V shed 3 bases and J 5 bases; nucleotides not matched to a gene: 5. As DNA, the CDR3 is TGCGCCAGCAGTGACCCAGGGGGCGAGGAGACCCAGTACTTC. It encodes CASSDPGGEETQYF.

This clone was observed a few times. The chain uses TRBV6-6 and TRBJ1-6; TRBD1 might be the D (5 bases). This CDR3 contains 13 residues. Trimming left V 11 bases short and J 7 bases short, with 15 bases between. Germline loops: CDR1 MNHNY, CDR2 SVGAGI (reference sequence). CDR3 sequence (DNA): TGTGCCGGGTTGGGGGGGACGAATTCACCCCTCCACTTT. Its translation is CAGLGGTNSPLHF.

In its sample, this clone was seen a few times. The V and J genes are TRBV11-2 and TRBJ2-5, with 8 bases matching TRBD1. The last part of the DNA fits TRBJ2-7 better; the J call may be wrong. CDR1 and CDR2 from the germline V gene are SGHAT and FQNNGV. This CDR3 spans 17 amino acids. The CDR3 is CASSLRPGQGEAYEQYF. The CDR3 DNA sequence: TGTGCCAGCAGCTTAAGGCCTGGACAGGGAGAAGCCTACGAGCAGTACTTC.

In this sample, this clone turned up a few times. This sequence joins TRBV19 and TRBJ1-2, with TRBD1 matching 11 bases. Germline lookup yields CDR1 LNHDA and CDR2 SQIVND (reference sequence). J lost 4 bases, V lost 7 bases, and 5 bases had no gene match. The CDR3 is made up of 14 amino acids. The CDR3 here is CASNPGQGVYGYTF. DNA of the CDR3: TGTGCCAGTAATCCGGGACAGGGGGTCTATGGCTACACCTTC.

This clone has only a few counts. V is TRBV6-6 and J is TRBJ1-2; D is unresolved. Trimming shortened V by 5 bases and J by 6 bases, and 10 bases separated the two germline ends. The CDR3 contains 12 residues. Germline V gene sequence: CDR1 MNHNY, CDR2 SVGAGI (reference sequence). The CDR3 is CASSPRSHGYTF. CDR3 DNA sequence: TGTGCCAGCAGTCCCCGTTCCCATGGCTACACCTTC.

The V call is TRBV7-3, the J call TRBJ1-1, with D perhaps matching TRBD1 (6 bases). CDR1 and CDR2 (germline): SGHTA, FQGTGA. Trimming pared 2 bases from V and 4 bases from J, leaving 11 bases between. This CDR3 region has 14 residues. The CDR3: CASSLDQGFTEAFF. DNA for the CDR3: TGTGCCAGCAGCTTAGACCAGGGGTTCACTGAAGCTTTCTTT.

The genes are TRBV5-6 and TRBJ2-7, with TRBD1 matching over 7 bases. Germline V gene sequence: CDR1 SGHDT, CDR2 YYEEEE. After removal of 1 base from V and 3 bases from J, the junction contained 4 bases not matched to a gene. The CDR3 loop spans 14 amino acids. The CDR3 region has the DNA TGTGCCAGCAGCTTGACGGGACAGTTCTACGAGCAGTACTTC. Residues: CASSLTGQFYEQYF.

This clone turned up a few times. J is TRBJ2-2 and V is TRBV11-3, with 9 bases lining up with TRBD1. Germline lookup yields CDR1 SGHNT and CDR2 YENEEA. The CDR3 loop spans 15 amino acids. Trimming took 1 base from V and 3 from J; bases not matched to a gene: 0. This CDR3 is CASSLGQGDTGELFF. Written as DNA, the CDR3 is TGTGCCAGCAGCTTAGGACAGGGGGACACCGGGGAGCTGTTTTTT.

Only a few counts were recorded for this clone. The chain carries TRBV20-1 and TRBJ2-5; D uncertain. CDR3 length equals 11 residues. V lost 5 bases, J lost 11 bases, and 15 bases lay in between. The germline gives CDR1 DFQATT, CDR2 SNEGSKA (reference sequence). The CDR3 sequence is CSAERFGEQYF. As DNA, the CDR3 is TGCAGTGCTGAGAGGTTTGGAGAGCAGTACTTC.

The chain uses TRBV9 and TRBJ2-1; 10 nucleotides match TRBD1. This CDR3 has 16 residues. V dropped 4 bases and J dropped 4; count of bases not matched to a gene: 8. Germline lookup yields CDR1 SGDLS and CDR2 YYNGEE. CDR3 protein: CASSLTWTGGYNEQFF. In DNA, the CDR3 is TGTGCCAGCAGCCTAACCTGGACAGGGGGTTACAATGAGCAGTTCTTC. Filled out from reference TRBV9 and TRBJ2-1, the complete variable domain reads DSGVTQTPKHLITATGQRVTLRCSPRSGDLSVYWYQQSLDQGLQFLIQYYNGEERAKGNILERFSAQQFPDLHSELNLSSLELGDSALYFCASSLTWTGGYNEQFFGPGTRLTVL.

This clone was observed a handful of times. The chain employs TRBV10-2 and TRBJ1-1; D unclear. Germline V gene lookup returns CDR1 WSHSY and CDR2 SAAADI. The CDR3 contains 13 residues. V gave up 7 bases and J gave up 4 bases, with 13 bases separating them. This chain's CDR3 is CASTHERSTEAFF. DNA of the CDR3: TGCGCCAGCACTCACGAGCGGTCCACTGAAGCTTTCTTT.

V is TRBV7-6 and J is TRBJ2-1, with 13 bases identical to TRBD2. CDR1 is SGHVS, CDR2 FNYEAQ, per germline. The CDR3 is 16 residues long. J lost 6 bases, V lost 5 bases, and 7 bases had no gene match. The CDR3 DNA sequence: TGTGCCAGCAGCCGGACTAGCGGGAGCCCTATCAATGAGCAGTTCTTC. Translation: CASSRTSGSPINEQFF.

V is TRBV5-1 and J is TRBJ1-1; possibly TRBD1 for D (5 bases). Per the germline V gene, CDR1 is SGHRS and CDR2 is YFSETQ. Trimming stripped 3 bases from V and 1 base from J, with 10 bases between. This CDR3 contains 14 residues. As DNA, the CDR3 is TGCGCCAGCAGCTACAGCGGGGCGAACACTGAAGCTTTCTTT. Translating gives CASSYSGANTEAFF.

This clone was counted only a few times. The chain joins TRBV6-5 to TRBJ2-7, with D possibly TRBD2 on 7 matching bases. The CDR3 runs 13 residues. V gave up 9 bases and J gave up 5 bases, with 17 bases separating them. CDR1 and CDR2 from the germline V gene are MNHEY and SVGAGI. The DNA for the CDR3 is TGTGCCAGTGCAGGGGAGGGTCGCCACGAGCAGTACTTC. It translates to CASAGEGRHEQYF.

V gene TRBV28 combines with J gene TRBJ2-1, with no clear D. The CDR3 spans 12 residues. Between the trimmed V and J ends, which lost 5 bases and 6 bases, there was a span of 8 bases. Germline lookup yields CDR1 MDHEN and CDR2 SYDVKM. The DNA for the CDR3 is TGTGCCAGCAGTCCATTAGTCAATGAGCAGTTCTTC. The encoded protein is CASSPLVNEQFF.

CDR3 region: CASSLAGLASSAGEQYF. The CDR3 DNA is TGCGCCAGCAGCTTGGCCGGCCTAGCGAGCAGCGCGGGCGAGCAGTACTTC. V is TRBV5-1 and J is TRBJ2-7, with a tentative D call TRBD2 (6 bases). The CDR3 is made up of 17 amino acids. Between the trimmed V and J ends, which lost 0 bases and 6 bases, there was a span of 22 bases. CDR1 SGHRS and CDR2 YFSETQ come from the germline V gene.

This clone was seen a handful of times. V gene TRBV15 combines with J gene TRBJ1-5; 9 bases agree with TRBD1. J was trimmed by 6 bases and V by 0 bases; bases with no gene match: 3. Germline CDR1 and CDR2: LNHNV and YYDKDF (reference sequence). The CDR3 runs 15 residues. CDR3: CATSRETGGSQPQHF. As DNA, the CDR3 is TGTGCCACCAGCAGAGAGACAGGGGGTAGTCAGCCCCAGCATTTT.

The chain joins TRBV5-1 to TRBJ2-5, with 9 bases fitting TRBD1. The trim removed 4 bases at V and 6 bases at J, leaving 7 bases unmatched. Germline CDR1 and CDR2: SGHRS and YFSETQ. CDR3 length: 14 residues. CDR3 bases: TGCGCCAGCAGCACGGGACAGGGAGGACAGACCCAGTACTTC. Protein: CASSTGQGGQTQYF. The complete variable domain, with remaining parts taken from reference TRBV5-1 and TRBJ2-5, reads KAGVTQTPRYLIKTRGQQVTLSCSPISGHRSVSWYQQTPGQGLQFLFEYFSETQRNKGNFPGRFSGRQFSNSRSEMNVSTLELGDSALYLCASSTGQGGQTQYFGPGTRLLVL.

This clone was detected a few times. The rearrangement links TRBV9 to TRBJ1-2, with 7 bases lining up with TRBD1. The germline V gene has CDR1 SGDLS and CDR2 YYNGEE. V trimming: 4 bases; J trimming: 8 bases; junction bases outside the gene matches: 20. CDR3 length: 17 residues. CDR3 amino acids: CASSRSPRTGETGGYTF. CDR3 coding DNA: TGTGCCAGCAGCCGTAGCCCTCGGACAGGCGAAACGGGAGGCTACACCTTC.

This chain uses TRBV6-5 with TRBJ2-1, with a weak D call TRBD1 (6 bases). Germline V gene lookup returns CDR1 MNHEY and CDR2 SVGAGI. This CDR3 contains 16 residues. The V end was cut by 0 bases, the J end by 2 bases, with 11 bases between. CDR3: CASSYSPQGTYNEQFF. As DNA, the CDR3 is TGTGCCAGCAGTTACTCCCCGCAGGGGACCTACAATGAGCAGTTCTTC.

This clone was detected a few times. This rearrangement joins TRBV28 to TRBJ2-1; TRBD2 matches at 8 bases. The V gene end was trimmed by 4 bases and the J gene end by 5 bases; junction bases not matched to a gene: 10. Germline V gene data show CDR1 as MDHEN and CDR2 as SYDVKM. The CDR3 is 16 residues long. The CDR3 spells CASSSPIAGSDNEQFF. The CDR3 nucleotides read TGTGCCAGCAGTTCCCCTATAGCGGGATCGGACAATGAGCAGTTCTTC.